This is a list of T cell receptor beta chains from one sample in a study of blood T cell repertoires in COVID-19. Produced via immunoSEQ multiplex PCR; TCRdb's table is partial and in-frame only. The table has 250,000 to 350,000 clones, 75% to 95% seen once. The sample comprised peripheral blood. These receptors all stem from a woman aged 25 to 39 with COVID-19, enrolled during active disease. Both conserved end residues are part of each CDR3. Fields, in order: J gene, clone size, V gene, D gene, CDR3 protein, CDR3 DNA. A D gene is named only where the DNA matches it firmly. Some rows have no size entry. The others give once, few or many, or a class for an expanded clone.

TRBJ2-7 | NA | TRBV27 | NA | CASSLTSSYEQYF | TGTGCCAGCAGTTTGACAAGCTCCTACGAGCAGTACTTC
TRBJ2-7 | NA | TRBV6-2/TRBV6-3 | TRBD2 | CASSWNSGRIDEQYF | TGTGCCAGCAGTTGGAACAGCGGGAGAATAGACGAGCAGTACTTC
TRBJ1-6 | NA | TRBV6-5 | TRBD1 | CASTLQGRTSPLHF | TGTGCCAGCACCCTACAGGGGAGAACCTCACCCCTCCACTTT
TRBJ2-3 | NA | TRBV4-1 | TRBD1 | CASSQDAPTGVSTDTQYF | TGCGCCAGCAGCCAAGATGCCCCGACAGGGGTGAGCACAGATACGCAGTATTTT
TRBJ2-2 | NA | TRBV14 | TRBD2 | CASRTSGTNTGELFF | TGTGCCAGCAGGACTAGCGGGACAAACACCGGGGAGCTGTTTTTT
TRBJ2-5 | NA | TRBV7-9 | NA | CASSGLGDTLQETQYF | TGTGCCAGCAGCGGATTGGGGGACACCTTACAAGAGACCCAGTACTTC
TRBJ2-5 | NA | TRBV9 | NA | CASSVEITPQETQYF | TGTGCCAGCAGCGTAGAAATCACTCCTCAAGAGACCCAGTACTTC
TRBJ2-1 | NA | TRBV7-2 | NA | CASSLRGDYSYNEQFF | TGTGCCAGCAGCTTGAGGGGGGACTACTCCTACAATGAGCAGTTCTTC
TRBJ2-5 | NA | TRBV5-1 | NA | CASSLESDWRETQYF | TGCGCCAGCAGCTTGGAAAGTGACTGGAGGGAGACCCAGTACTTC
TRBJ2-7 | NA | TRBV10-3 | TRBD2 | CAIKGTSEYEQYF | TGTGCCATCAAAGGGACTAGCGAGTACGAGCAGTACTTC
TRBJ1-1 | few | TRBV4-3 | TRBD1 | CASSQETGTEAFF | TGCGCCAGCAGCCAAGAGACAGGGACTGAAGCTTTCTTT
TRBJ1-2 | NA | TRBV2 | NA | CASSDRTLYGYTF | TGTGCCAGCAGTGACCGGACACTTTATGGCTACACCTTC
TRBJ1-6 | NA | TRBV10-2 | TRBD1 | CASSAGQGMGSPLHF | TGCGCCAGCAGTGCGGGACAGGGGATGGGGTCACCCCTCCACTTT
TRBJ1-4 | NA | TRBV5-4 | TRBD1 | CASSRTGLNEKLFF | TGTGCCAGCAGTCGGACAGGGCTTAATGAAAAACTGTTTTTT
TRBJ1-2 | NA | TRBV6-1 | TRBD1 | CASSEGTGRNYGYTF | TGTGCCAGCAGTGAAGGGACAGGGCGAAACTATGGCTACACCTTC
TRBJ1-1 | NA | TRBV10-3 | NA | CAISESRQTLTEAFF | TGTGCCATCAGTGAGTCGAGGCAGACCTTGACTGAAGCTTTCTTT
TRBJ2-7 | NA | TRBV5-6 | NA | CASSPSPVGSSYEQYF | TGTGCCAGCAGCCCGAGTCCAGTGGGCAGCTCCTACGAGCAGTACTTC
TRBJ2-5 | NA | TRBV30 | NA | CAAQWSGRGETQYF | TGTGCCGCGCAATGGAGTGGAAGGGGAGAGACCCAGTACTTC
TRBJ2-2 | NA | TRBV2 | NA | CASSETGLNTGELFF | TGTGCCAGCAGTGAAACAGGATTGAACACCGGGGAGCTGTTTTTT
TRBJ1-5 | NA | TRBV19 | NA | CASSIGPGDNQPQHF | TGTGCCAGTAGTATCGGGCCGGGGGACAATCAGCCCCAGCATTTT
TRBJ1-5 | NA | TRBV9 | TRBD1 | CASSGDSYNQPQHF | TGTGCCAGCAGCGGGGACAGCTACAATCAGCCCCAGCATTTT
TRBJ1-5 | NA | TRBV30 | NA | CAWSVRGPQHF | TGTGCCTGGAGTGTACGGGGACCCCAGCATTTT
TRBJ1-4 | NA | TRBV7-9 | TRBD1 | CASSKGQGKGNNEKLFF | TGTGCCAGCAGTAAGGGACAGGGAAAGGGGAATAATGAAAAACTGTTTTTT
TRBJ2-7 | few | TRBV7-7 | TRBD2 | CASSSSGSYEQYF | TGTGCTAGCAGCTCCAGCGGGAGTTACGAGCAGTACTTC
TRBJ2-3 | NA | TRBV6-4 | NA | CASSSGKATDTQYF | TGTGCCAGCAGTTCGGGGAAGGCGACAGATACGCAGTATTTT
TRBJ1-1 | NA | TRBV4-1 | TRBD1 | CASSRTGQGAQDTEAFF | TGCGCCAGCAGCCGGACCGGACAGGGGGCGCAGGACACTGAAGCTTTCTTT
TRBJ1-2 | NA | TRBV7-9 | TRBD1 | CASSPRDRDVGYGYTF | TGTGCCAGCAGCCCAAGGGACAGGGATGTGGGCTATGGCTACACCTTC
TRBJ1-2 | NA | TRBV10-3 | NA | CAISELVKGYTF | TGTGCCATCAGTGAGCTAGTAAAGGGCTACACCTTC
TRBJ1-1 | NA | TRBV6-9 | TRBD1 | CASSYEGARDTEAFF | TGTGCCAGCAGTTACGAGGGGGCCAGGGACACTGAAGCTTTCTTT
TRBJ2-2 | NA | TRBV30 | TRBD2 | CAWKLPGLAKAGNTGELFF | TGTGCCTGGAAGTTACCGGGACTAGCAAAAGCAGGGAACACCGGGGAGCTGTTTTTT
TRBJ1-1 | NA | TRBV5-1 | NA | CASSLAQVAGTEAFF | TGCGCCAGCAGCTTGGCCCAGGTGGCCGGCACTGAAGCTTTCTTT
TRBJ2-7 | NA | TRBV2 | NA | CASKTGGVNPYEQYF | TGTGCCAGCAAAACTGGCGGGGTCAACCCCTACGAGCAGTACTTC
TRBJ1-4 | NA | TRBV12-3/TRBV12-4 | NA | CASSLGAGEKLFF | TGTGCCAGCAGTTTAGGTGCGGGGGAAAAACTGTTTTTT
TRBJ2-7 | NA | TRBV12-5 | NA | CASGRQGGYEQYF | TGTGCTAGTGGTAGGCAGGGGGGCTACGAGCAGTACTTC
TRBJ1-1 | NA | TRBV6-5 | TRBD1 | CASNPLGQGDAEAFF | TGTGCCAGCAATCCATTGGGACAGGGGGATGCTGAAGCTTTCTTT
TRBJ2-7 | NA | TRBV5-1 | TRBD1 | CASSLGTGRIWQYF | TGCGCCAGCAGCTTGGGGACAGGGAGGATTTGGCAGTACTTC
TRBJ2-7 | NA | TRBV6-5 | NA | CASSRALEDEQYF | TGTGCCAGCAGCCGGGCGCTGGAGGACGAGCAGTACTTC
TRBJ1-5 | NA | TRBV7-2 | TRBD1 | CASSIQGYGNQPQHF | TGTGCCAGCAGCATACAGGGGTACGGCAATCAGCCCCAGCATTTT
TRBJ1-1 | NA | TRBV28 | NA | CASRSMNTEAFF | TGTGCCAGCAGATCCATGAACACTGAAGCTTTCTTT
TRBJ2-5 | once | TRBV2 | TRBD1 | CASRATTGAGGETQYF | TGTGCCAGCAGAGCCACGACAGGGGCTGGTGGGGAGACCCAGTACTTC
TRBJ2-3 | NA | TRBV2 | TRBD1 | CASSEQGDTDTQYF | TGTGCCAGCAGTGAACAGGGGGACACAGATACGCAGTATTTT
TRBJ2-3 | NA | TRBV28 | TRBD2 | CASRGRDFTDTQYF | TGTGCCAGCAGGGGGAGGGATTTCACAGATACGCAGTATTTT
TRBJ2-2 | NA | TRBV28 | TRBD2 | CASRLGGGRVNTGELFF | TGTGCCAGCAGGCTCGGTGGCGGGAGGGTGAACACCGGGGAGCTGTTTTTT
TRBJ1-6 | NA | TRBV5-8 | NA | CASSANQGNSPLHF | TGTGCCAGCAGCGCGAACCAGGGCAATTCACCCCTCCACTTT
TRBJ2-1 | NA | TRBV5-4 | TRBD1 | CASATQDRGPYNEQFF | TGTGCCAGCGCCACCCAAGACAGGGGGCCCTACAATGAGCAGTTCTTC
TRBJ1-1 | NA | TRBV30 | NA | CAWSAGLTEAFF | TGTGCCTGGAGTGCCGGGTTGACTGAAGCTTTCTTT
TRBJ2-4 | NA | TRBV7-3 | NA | CASSLLQGGIQYF | TGTGCCAGCAGCTTGTTGCAGGGAGGCATTCAGTACTTC
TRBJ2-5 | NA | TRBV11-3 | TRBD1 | CASSLGRDSQETQYF | TGTGCCAGCAGCTTAGGAAGGGACAGCCAAGAGACCCAGTACTTC
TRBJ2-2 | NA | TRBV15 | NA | CATSRDRGLSRDTGELFF | TGTGCCACCAGCAGAGATCGCGGCCTAAGCAGGGACACCGGGGAGCTGTTTTTT
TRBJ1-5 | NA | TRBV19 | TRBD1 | CASSIAQGDMYGNQPQHF | TGTGCCAGTAGTATAGCACAGGGGGACATGTATGGCAATCAGCCCCAGCATTTT
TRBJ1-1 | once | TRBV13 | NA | CASSLGKNTEAFF | TGTGCCAGCAGCCTCGGGAAGAACACTGAAGCTTTCTTT
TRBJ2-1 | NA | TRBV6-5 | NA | CASLRGAYNEQFF | TGTGCCAGCCTGCGGGGAGCCTACAATGAGCAGTTCTTC
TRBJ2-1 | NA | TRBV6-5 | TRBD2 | CASRGLAGGDNEQFF | TGTGCCAGCAGGGGACTAGCGGGGGGAGACAATGAGCAGTTCTTC